Below, 5 T cell receptor beta chains from the same sample are listed, as sequenced in a study of OX40 agonist ivuxolimab in advanced cancers. Assay used: immunoSEQ multiplex PCR; TCRdb lists only in-frame clones, some missing. The sample lists some 15,000 clones; roughly 80% were seen once. The input for sequencing was CD4+ or CD8+ T cells sorted from blood, taken in a trial of the OX40 agonist ivuxolimab. The receptors originated from an adult with an advanced solid tumor such as melanoma, head and neck, liver or kidney cancer.

This clone was found once. This chain links TRBV5-6 with TRBJ1-1, with a weak D call TRBD1 (6 bases). V was cut by 0 bases and J by 6 bases, with 12 bases left in between. Germline V CDR1 and CDR2: SGHDT, YYEEEE. The CDR3 covers 14 residues. CDR3 residues: CASSLAGDWAEAFF. Written as DNA, the CDR3 is TGTGCCAGCAGCTTGGCAGGGGATTGGGCTGAAGCTTTCTTT.

The chain is built from TRBV2 and TRBJ1-1; D is undetermined. The CDR3 is made up of 14 amino acids. The V and J ends lost 5 bases and 1 base respectively, with 11 bases between them. Per the germline V gene, CDR1 is SNHLY and CDR2 is FYNNEI. In nucleotides, the CDR3 is TGTGCCAGCAGTCGCGGACGGACGAACACTGAAGCTTTCTTT. It codes for CASSRGRTNTEAFF.

The genes are TRBV4-1 and TRBJ2-7, with D possibly being TRBD2 (6 bases). CDR3 length equals 13 residues. V lost 5 bases to trimming and J lost 6 bases, with 14 bases between them. Germline CDR1 MGHRA, CDR2 YSYEKL. CDR3 DNA sequence: TGCGCCAGCAGCGCGGGACGCGGAGGCGAGCAGTACTTC. Amino acids: CASSAGRGGEQYF.

Only a few counts were recorded for this clone. CDR3: CASSSPLRRGGSGGYTF. As DNA, the CDR3 is TGTGCCAGCAGCTCCCCATTGAGGCGGGGCGGCTCCGGGGGCTACACCTTC. V and J are TRBV11-2 and TRBJ1-2; maybe TRBD1 (5 bases). CDR3 size: 17 residues. The V gene's germline CDR1 is SGHAT and CDR2 FQNNGV. Trimming removed 4 bases at V and 8 bases at J, with 26 bases between.

V usage is TRBV10-1 and J usage is TRBJ2-7; 7 bases match TRBD1. Germline V gives CDR1 WNHNN, CDR2 SYGVQD (reference sequence). This CDR3 spans 14 amino acids. Trimming took 5 bases from V and 2 from J; bases not matched to a gene: 6. This CDR3 is CASSLDRVPYEQYF. CDR3 DNA sequence: TGCGCCAGCAGTTTAGACAGGGTTCCCTACGAGCAGTACTTC.